This T cell receptor (beta chain) comes out of a study of T cell responses to AZD1222 COVID-19 vaccine. For this clone: Its specificity is not known.

Study-level results: The study identified only five to seven AZD1222 recipients as seropositive at baseline. Spike-specific TCRs gained breadth and depth after people received two AZD1222 doses. Reportedly, close to half of spike-specific TCRs are directed against unmutated variant regions. White British donors predominated, females outnumbered males, and clonal diversity was possibly underestimated.

Measured with immunoSEQ multiplex PCR; TCRdb has only the in-frame clones, and not every one. The sample includes about 110,000 clones, about 89% of them seen just once. Germline-derived CDR1 and CDR2 are SGHTA and FQGNSA. CDR3 size: 14 residues. After removal of 6 bases from V and 2 bases from J, the junction contained 4 bases not matched to a gene. This sequence joins TRBV7-2 and TRBJ2-7; 10 bases align to TRBD2. The sequenced sample was peripheral blood, obtained 28 days after the second AZD1222 dose. This receptor was identified in an adult who received the AZD1222 COVID-19 vaccine. The CDR3 loop is CASRSLAGAYEQYF. The CDR3 coding sequence is TGTGCCAGCAGATCTCTAGCGGGGGCCTACGAGCAGTACTTC.